Below are 32 T cell receptor beta chains sequenced from a single sample in a study of control samples from healthy donors and cancer patients. TCRdb's table, derived via immunoSEQ multiplex PCR, lists solely in-frame clones and lacks some. This table has 150,000 or so clones, roughly 94% appearing once. The sample was blood. These receptors were collected from a middle-aged woman in good health.

The chain employs TRBV12-5 and TRBJ1-4; D is unresolved. The CDR3 consists of 16 residues. Germline V CDR1 and CDR2: LGHNT, FRNRAP. Trimming cost V 1 base and J 0 bases, with 9 bases left between them. In DNA form, the CDR3 reads TGTGCTAGTGGTTTGGCAGTGGGAGCAACTAATGAAAAACTGTTTTTT. Protein: CASGLAVGATNEKLFF.

This clone was found a few times. The V call is TRBV7-9, the J call TRBJ1-2, with 9 bases fitting TRBD1. Trimming at V came to 4 bases and at J to 8 bases, leaving 14 bases not matched to a gene. The CDR3 is made up of 16 amino acids. Germline loops: CDR1 SEHNR, CDR2 FQNEAQ (reference sequence). The CDR3 coding sequence is TGTGCCAGCAGCTCCGGGACAGGGTTTCCTTTGGGCGGCTACACCTTC. Its protein product is CASSSGTGFPLGGYTF.

V and J are TRBV6-5 and TRBJ2-1; D is unresolved. V lost 10 bases to trimming and J lost 0 bases, with 10 bases between them. The CDR3 has 13 residues. CDR1 is MNHEY, CDR2 SVGAGI, per germline. CDR3: CATRRRSYNEQFF. As DNA, the CDR3 is TGTGCCACCCGACGACGCTCCTACAATGAGCAGTTCTTC.

This chain uses TRBV18 with TRBJ1-2; TRBD1 matches at 9 bases. Trimming cost V 3 bases and J 3 bases; bases outside gene matches: 5. Germline-derived CDR1 and CDR2 are KGHSH and LQKENI. The CDR3 totals 15 residues. CDR3 DNA sequence: TGTGCCAGCTCACCTTCGGGACAGGGCCACTATGGCTACACCTTC. Translated, it gives CASSPSGQGHYGYTF.

The V call is TRBV7-9, the J call TRBJ1-2, with 7 bases fitting TRBD1. The V segment lost 1 base and the J segment 4 bases; nucleotides outside the gene matches: 6. Germline CDR1 and CDR2: SEHNR and FQNEAQ (reference sequence). There are 15 residues in the CDR3. CDR3 protein: CASSLGAGDSYGYTF. The CDR3 DNA reads as TGTGCCAGCAGCTTAGGGGCCGGGGACAGCTATGGCTACACCTTC.

Within the sample, this clone is medium-sized (0.01 to 0.1%). The V and J genes are TRBV10-3 and TRBJ2-2, with 8 positions matching TRBD1. The junction had 8 bases not matched to a gene; V was cut back by 7 bases and J by 4 bases. CDR3 length equals 15 residues. In germline, CDR1 is ENHRY, CDR2 SYGVKD. CDR3 in amino acids: CAIISGQGPTGELFF. The CDR3 DNA reads TGTGCCATCATATCCGGACAGGGTCCCACCGGGGAGCTGTTTTTT.

With regard to this clone: Sequence at one end of the junction differs from germline and may be a read error. Other DNA sequences in the sample encode the same CDR3. The rearrangement joins TRBV27 to TRBJ1-2; no clear D gene. Germline assignment: CDR1 MNHEY and CDR2 SMNVEV (reference sequence). The CDR3 extends over 12 amino acids. CDR3 nucleotides: TGTGCCAGCCGGTCGACCGGCCATGGTTACACCTTC. Translated: CASRSTGHGYTF.

V and J are TRBV6-1 and TRBJ1-5, with D possibly matching TRBD1 (5 bases). CDR1 MNHNS and CDR2 SASEGT come from the germline V gene. CDR3 size: 17 residues. V was trimmed by 4 bases and J by 0 bases, leaving 16 bases between them. The CDR3 bases are TGTGCCAGCAGTGCCCTGACTAGGACATATAGCAATCAGCCCCAGCATTTT. It codes for CASSALTRTYSNQPQHF.

The chain is built from TRBV25-1 and TRBJ2-7, with D possibly TRBD2 on 6 matching bases. The germline gives CDR1 MGHDK, CDR2 SYGVNS. The CDR3 length is 16 residues. V was clipped by 1 base and J by 5 bases, with 18 bases between them. The DNA for the CDR3 is TGTGCCAGCAGTGAATCAGGGCGGGGCTGGGTGGACGAGCAGTACTTC. This encodes CASSESGRGWVDEQYF.

This chain connects TRBV19 to TRBJ1-2; TRBD1 matches at 7 bases. The CDR3 has 11 residues. Trimming removed 6 bases from V and 6 bases from J; junction bases left unmatched: 1. Germline-derived CDR1 and CDR2 are LNHDA and SQIVND (reference sequence). The DNA for the CDR3 is TGTGCCAGTAGAACAGGGGATGGCTACACCTTC. Amino acids: CASRTGDGYTF.

The chain is built from TRBV5-1 and TRBJ1-1, with TRBD1 as a possible D gene (5 bases). The CDR3 has 14 amino acids. The V gene lost 4 bases and the J gene lost 1 base, with 11 bases spanning the gap. Germline loops: CDR1 SGHRS, CDR2 YFSETQ. The CDR3 DNA sequence: TGCGCCAGCAGCAGGGACGGAACGAACACTGAAGCTTTCTTT. Encoded protein: CASSRDGTNTEAFF.

A note on this clone: This same CDR3 is encoded by further DNA sequences in the sample. The CDR3 DNA reads TGTGCCAGTAGTATAAGGGTTTCTGGAAACACCATATATTTT. This translates into CASSIRVSGNTIYF. This chain joins TRBV19 and TRBJ1-3; D uncertain. This CDR3 spans 14 amino acids. Germline-derived CDR1 and CDR2 are LNHDA and SQIVND (reference sequence). V was cut by 2 bases and J by 1 base, with 6 bases left in between.

Details on this clone: The sample contains more than one DNA sequence encoding this CDR3. V usage is TRBV9 and J usage is TRBJ2-2; 12 positions match TRBD2. With 2 bases clipped from V and 5 bases from J, the junction kept 10 bases outside the gene matches. CDR1 and CDR2 from the germline V gene are SGDLS and YYNGEE. The CDR3 is made up of 18 amino acids. CDR3 in DNA: TGTGCCAGCAGCGTCGCGGCTAGCGGGGGGGCATGGACCGGGGAGCTGTTTTTT. It is translated as CASSVAASGGAWTGELFF.

The rearrangement uses TRBV7-2 and TRBJ2-5; TRBD2 matches 7 bases. V gave up 2 bases and J gave up 5 bases; unmatched junction bases: 11. The CDR3 covers 16 residues. Looked up from germline, CDR1 is SGHTA and CDR2 is FQGNSA. As DNA, the CDR3 is TGTGCCAGCAGCTTAAATCCGCGGGAGAGCAGGGAGACCCAGTACTTC. As protein: CASSLNPRESRETQYF.

V and J are TRBV6-2 or TRBV6-3 and TRBJ2-1, with 9 bases matching TRBD2. The J segment lost 3 bases and the V segment lost 5 bases, leaving 5 bases of the junction unmatched. Germline V lookup: CDR1 MNHEY, CDR2 SVGEGT. CDR3 length: 15 residues. CDR3 coding DNA: TGTGCCAGCAGTCGCTCTAGCGGGAACTACAATGAGCAGTTCTTC. Translation: CASSRSSGNYNEQFF.

The chain is built from TRBV5-4 and TRBJ1-2; D is unresolved. The V end was cut by 0 bases, the J end by 4 bases, with 7 bases between. The V gene's germline CDR1 is SGHNT and CDR2 YYREEE (reference sequence). This CDR3 comprises 13 residues. The CDR3 here is CASSLGTLYGYTF. The CDR3 coding sequence is TGTGCCAGCAGCTTGGGAACCCTCTATGGCTACACCTTC.

This chain connects TRBV7-2 to TRBJ2-3; possible D gene TRBD1, 5 bases. This CDR3 spans 14 amino acids. Germline V lookup: CDR1 SGHTA, CDR2 FQGNSA. Trimming pared 1 base from V and 2 bases from J, leaving 7 bases between. This CDR3 reads CASSLVGDTDTQYF. The CDR3 region has the DNA TGTGCCAGCAGCTTAGTAGGGGACACAGATACGCAGTATTTT.

This chain joins TRBV5-1 and TRBJ2-7; TRBD1 matches at 9 bases. V dropped 3 bases and J dropped 4; count of bases not matched to a gene: 5. CDR3 length equals 14 residues. Looked up from germline, CDR1 is SGHRS and CDR2 is YFSETQ. CDR3 in amino acids: CASSSDRGRYEQYF. DNA for the CDR3: TGCGCCAGCAGCTCAGACAGGGGGAGGTACGAGCAGTACTTC.

The rearrangement links TRBV4-2 to TRBJ2-3; D gene unclear. V was pared by 1 base and J by 5 bases, with 13 bases between. The CDR3 is made up of 15 amino acids. From germline, CDR1 is LGHNA and CDR2 YNFKEQ. Written as DNA, the CDR3 is TGTGCCAGCAGCCAAGGGTTCGGCAGGCGAGATACGCAGTATTTT. Translating gives CASSQGFGRRDTQYF.

V gene TRBV4-1 combines with J gene TRBJ2-6; perhaps TRBD2 as D (6 bases). CDR1 MGHRA and CDR2 YSYEKL come from the germline V gene. V was shortened by 8 bases and J by 2 bases, with 16 bases between the two germline ends. The CDR3 runs 16 residues. This CDR3 reads CASRSMGGTGANVLTF. The CDR3, as DNA: TGCGCCAGCCGCTCGATGGGGGGTACTGGGGCCAACGTCCTGACTTTC.

The chain combines TRBV29-1 with TRBJ1-1; TRBD1 matches at 8 bases. Trimming removed 7 bases from V and 1 base from J; junction bases left unmatched: 5. This CDR3 has 13 amino acids. CDR1 SQVTM and CDR2 ANQGSEA come from the germline V gene. Written as DNA, the CDR3 is TGCAGCGGGGAGACAGGGGCGAACACTGAAGCTTTCTTT. This gives the protein CSGETGANTEAFF.

This clone appeared a single time. This chain links TRBV7-2 with TRBJ1-3; D is unclear. The ends were cut back, 2 bases at V and 1 base at J, with 9 bases in the middle. CDR3 size: 15 residues. Per germline, CDR1 SGHTA and CDR2 FQGNSA. CDR3 residues: CASSLSTNSGNTIYF. The CDR3 DNA follows: TGTGCCAGCAGCTTATCCACGAATTCTGGAAACACCATATATTTT.

The genes are TRBV5-4 and TRBJ1-1, with 7 bases lining up with TRBD1. Germline V gives CDR1 SGHNT, CDR2 YYREEE (reference sequence). V lost 7 bases and J lost 0; bases outside the gene matches: 9. There are 15 residues in the CDR3. CDR3: CASGPADRMNTEAFF. The CDR3 nucleotides are TGTGCCAGCGGACCGGCGGACAGGATGAACACTGAAGCTTTCTTT.

This clone was observed a single time. The chain combines TRBV20-1 with TRBJ2-7; D unresolved. The V gene lost 5 bases and the J gene lost 3 bases, with 8 bases spanning the gap. CDR3 size: 11 residues. In germline, CDR1 is DFQATT, CDR2 SNEGSKA (reference sequence). The DNA for the CDR3 is TGCAGTGCTGTGGCAGACTACGAGCAGTACTTC. It codes for CSAVADYEQYF.

The chain uses TRBV2 and TRBJ2-2, with TRBD1 matching over 9 bases. The CDR3 runs 16 residues. With V trimmed by 2 bases and J by 6 bases, 7 bases remained unmatched. The germline gives CDR1 SNHLY, CDR2 FYNNEI. The CDR3 spells CASSEFGQGRPGELFF. In DNA form, the CDR3 reads TGTGCCAGCAGTGAATTTGGACAGGGGAGGCCCGGGGAGCTGTTTTTT.

The chain carries TRBV10-1 and TRBJ2-2; D not certain. The CDR3 is 12 residues long. The V gene's germline CDR1 is WNHNN and CDR2 SYGVQD (reference sequence). Trimming cost V 3 bases and J 3 bases, with 2 bases left between them. As DNA, the CDR3 is TGCGCCAGCAGTGACTACACCGGGGAGCTGTTTTTT. This translates into CASSDYTGELFF.

Only a few counts were recorded for this clone. The chain uses TRBV9 and TRBJ2-5; D not certain. The CDR3 is made up of 15 amino acids. The V end was cut by 0 bases, the J end by 1 base, with 10 bases between. Per germline, CDR1 SGDLS and CDR2 YYNGEE. This CDR3 is CASSVGSGGQETQYF. Written as DNA, the CDR3 is TGTGCCAGCAGCGTAGGTTCAGGCGGCCAAGAGACCCAGTACTTC.

V is TRBV6-5 and J is TRBJ1-6; D not resolved. The germline V gene encodes CDR1 MNHEY and CDR2 SVGAGI. Trimming cost V 6 bases and J 8 bases, with 11 bases left between them. This CDR3 region has 13 residues. The DNA for the CDR3 is TGTGCCAGCAGATATACTGGGGATTCACCCCTCCACTTT. Protein product: CASRYTGDSPLHF.

The rearrangement links TRBV6-6 to TRBJ1-3, with D hard to call. V gave up 6 bases and J gave up 0 bases, with 9 bases separating them. CDR3 length: 14 amino acids. The germline V gene has CDR1 MNHNY and CDR2 SVGAGI (reference sequence). CDR3: CASSLGNSGNTIYF. The CDR3 nucleotides read TGTGCCAGCAGCCTAGGCAACTCTGGAAACACCATATATTTT.

The chain couples TRBV7-2 to TRBJ2-1, with 7 bases identical to TRBD2. Germline CDR1 and CDR2: SGHTA and FQGNSA. This CDR3 has 14 residues. J lost 7 bases, V lost 5 bases, and 8 bases had no gene match. The CDR3 coding sequence is TGTGCCAGCAGCCCCTTGGCGGGAGTAAATGAGCAGTTCTTC. Its translation is CASSPLAGVNEQFF.

The gene calls are TRBV5-1 and TRBJ1-4; D not resolved. V was trimmed by 0 bases and J by 6 bases, leaving 12 bases between them. Germline CDR1 reads SGHRS; CDR2 reads YFSETQ. CDR3 length equals 15 residues. CDR3 sequence (DNA): TGCGCCAGCAGCTTGGCATCCCGGGCGGATGAAAAACTGTTTTTT. Amino acid sequence: CASSLASRADEKLFF.

The chain joins TRBV7-2 to TRBJ2-3; 11 nucleotides match TRBD2. The germline CDR1 and CDR2 sequences are SGHTA and FQGNSA. The CDR3 covers 15 residues. The junction had 3 bases not matched to a gene; V was cut back by 5 bases and J by 2 bases. The CDR3 is CASSLTSGITDTQYF. The CDR3 coding sequence is TGTGCCAGCAGCCTGACTAGCGGGATCACAGATACGCAGTATTTT.